This T cell receptor beta chain derives from a study of control samples from healthy donors and cancer patients. Sequenced by immunoSEQ multiplex PCR; TCRdb stores in-frame clones only, minus some. The sample gives approximately 120,000 clones, about 90% of which show up once; around 1.8% is in the top ten. Sequenced input: blood. This receptor was obtained from a man between 18 and 29 years old in good health.

The chain's CDR3 is CASSPLGRGQGLGNEQFF. CDR3 coding DNA: TGTGCCAGCAGTCCACTCGGTCGGGGACAGGGATTAGGTAATGAGCAGTTCTTC. The J gene is TRBJ2-1, the V gene TRBV27; 9 bases agree with TRBD1. CDR3 length: 18 amino acids. CDR1 is MNHEY and CDR2 is SMNVEV in the germline V gene (reference sequence). V trimming: 5 bases; J trimming: 7 bases; junction bases outside the gene matches: 18.